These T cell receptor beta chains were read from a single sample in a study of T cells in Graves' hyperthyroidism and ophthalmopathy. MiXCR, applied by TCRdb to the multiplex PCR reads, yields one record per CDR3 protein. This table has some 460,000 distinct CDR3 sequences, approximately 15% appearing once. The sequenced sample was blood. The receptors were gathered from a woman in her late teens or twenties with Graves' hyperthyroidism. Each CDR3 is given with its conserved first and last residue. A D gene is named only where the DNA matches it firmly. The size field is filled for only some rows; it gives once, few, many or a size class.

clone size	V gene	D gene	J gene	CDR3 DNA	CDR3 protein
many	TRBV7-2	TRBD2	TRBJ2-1	TGTGCCAGCAGCTTCGGGACTAGCGGTAAGCAGTTCTTC	CASSFGTSGKQFF
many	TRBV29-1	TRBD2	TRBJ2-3	TGCAGCGTTCGACTAGCGGGAGTACATGATACGCAGTATTTT	CSVRLAGVHDTQYF
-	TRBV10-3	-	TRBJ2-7	TGTGCCATCAGTGGAGACAGGGAGCAGTACTTC	CAISGDREQYF
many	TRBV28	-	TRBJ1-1	TGTGCCAGCAGTTTAGGAGGGGGGCGAGGTGAAGCTTTCTTT	CASSLGGGRGEAFF
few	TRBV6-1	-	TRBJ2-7	TGTGCCACTAAGCGGACATCCGTTTACGAGCAGTACTTC	CATKRTSVYEQYF
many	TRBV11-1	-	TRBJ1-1	TGTGCCAGCAGCAGCCTGGGGGGTGTTAACACTGAAGCTTTCTTT	CASSSLGGVNTEAFF
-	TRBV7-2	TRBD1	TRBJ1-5	TGTGCCACCCGGACAGGACAAATAGCCCAGCATTTT	CATRTGQIAQHF
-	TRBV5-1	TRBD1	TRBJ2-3	TGCGCCAGCAGCTCACCGGGACAGGGGGAAGATACGCAGTATTTT	CASSSPGQGEDTQYF
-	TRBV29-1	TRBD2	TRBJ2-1	TGCAGCGCCCTTTCCCCCCTAGCGGGGGGGTTCAATGAGCAGTTCTTC	CSALSPLAGGFNEQFF
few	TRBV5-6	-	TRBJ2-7	TGTGCCAGCAGCCCCTGGGGGGAGTCTCCTTACGAGCAGTACTTC	CASSPWGESPYEQYF
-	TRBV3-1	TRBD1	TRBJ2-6	TGTGCCAGCAACACAGGGGGCGTTTCGGGGGCCAACGTCCTGACTTTC	CASNTGGVSGANVLTF
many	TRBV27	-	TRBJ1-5	TGTGCCAGCAGTCAATTCTATCGTGGGAATCAGCCCCAGCATTTT	CASSQFYRGNQPQHF
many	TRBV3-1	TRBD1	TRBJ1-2	TGTGCCAGCAGTTCCCGGCCGGGACAGGGTGGAGGCTACACCTTC	CASSSRPGQGGGYTF